These 32 T cell receptor beta chains were sequenced from one sample in a study of blood T cells in healthy people across ages. Using a J-beta primer mix together with a sample-barcoded 5' primer, a second PCR was run for roughly 6 to 12 cycles. MiXCR, applied by TCRdb to the 5' RACE reads, yields one record per CDR3 protein. Of about 780,000 distinct CDR3 sequences in the sample, about half are singletons; the top ten hold 15% to 20%. Specimen: blood. Source of these receptors: a man aged 80 or over in good health.

The chain carries TRBV6-2 or TRBV6-3 and TRBJ2-7; 9 nucleotides match TRBD1. There are 14 residues in the CDR3. Looked up from germline, CDR1 is MNHEY and CDR2 is SVGEGT. J lost 6 bases, V lost 5 bases, and 8 bases had no gene match. CDR3: CASSNRGPPSEQYF. CDR3 DNA: TGTGCCAGCAGTAACAGGGGGCCCCCCTCCGAGCAGTACTTC.

The chain combines TRBV6-2 or TRBV6-3 with TRBJ2-3; TRBD2 matches at 13 bases. Germline CDR1 and CDR2: MNHEY and SVGEGT. This CDR3 contains 15 residues. The trim removed 0 bases at V and 9 bases at J, leaving 3 bases unmatched. The CDR3 is CASSYSTSGGSTQYF. CDR3 DNA sequence: TGTGCCAGCAGTTACTCGACTAGCGGGGGGAGCACGCAGTATTTT.

The V gene is TRBV3-1, the J gene TRBJ2-5, with 11 bases identical to TRBD1. The germline CDR1 and CDR2 sequences are LGHDT and YNNKEL (reference sequence). The trim removed 3 bases at V and 4 bases at J, leaving 4 bases unmatched. The length of the CDR3 is 15 residues. The CDR3 DNA is TGTGCCAGCAGCCAGGGACAGGGGGTTTTAGAGACCCAGTACTTC. Residues: CASSQGQGVLETQYF.

The table lists this clonotype with a few counts. The CDR3 bases are TGCAGTGCTAGCACCACGGGACAGGGGACCCAGTACTTC. It yields the protein CSASTTGQGTQYF. The chain combines TRBV20-1 with TRBJ2-5; 9 bases align to TRBD1. The germline V gene has CDR1 DFQATT and CDR2 SNEGSKA (reference sequence). Germline trimming cut 3 bases from V and 7 bases from J; bases unmatched to any gene: 6. This CDR3 region has 13 residues.

The chain is built from TRBV5-6 and TRBJ2-7, with 8 bases matching TRBD1. Germline V gives CDR1 SGHDT, CDR2 YYEEEE. J lost 11 bases, V lost 0 bases, and 4 bases had no gene match. CDR3 length: 12 amino acids. The CDR3 sequence is CASSLGTGSEYF. The CDR3 coding sequence is TGTGCCAGCAGCTTGGGGACAGGGTCGGAGTACTTC.

This chain uses TRBV5-1 with TRBJ2-1; D is unresolved. This CDR3 has 15 amino acids. Trimming removed 4 bases at V and 10 bases at J, with 21 bases between. The germline V gene has CDR1 SGHRS and CDR2 YFSETQ. The CDR3 nucleotides are TGCGCCAGCAGCCCGACCGGACGGAAGTCCTACGAGCAGTTCTTC. Its translation is CASSPTGRKSYEQFF. Supplemented by reference TRBV5-1 and TRBJ2-1, the full variable domain reads KAGVTQTPRYLIKTRGQQVTLSCSPISGHRSVSWYQQTPGQGLQFLFEYFSETQRNKGNFPGRFSGRQFSNSRSEMNVSTLELGDSALYLCASSPTGRKSYEQFFGPGTRLTVL.

This clonotype was found many times. This chain joins TRBV5-1 and TRBJ2-1, with a weak D call TRBD1 (5 bases). Germline CDR1 and CDR2: SGHRS and YFSETQ. CDR3 size: 15 residues. V was trimmed by 0 bases and J by 10 bases, leaving 17 bases between them. The CDR3 here is CASSLGMGPNREQFF. CDR3 bases: TGCGCCAGCAGCTTGGGGATGGGGCCAAATCGGGAGCAGTTCTTC. Drawing the rest from reference TRBV5-1 and TRBJ2-1, the complete variable domain is KAGVTQTPRYLIKTRGQQVTLSCSPISGHRSVSWYQQTPGQGLQFLFEYFSETQRNKGNFPGRFSGRQFSNSRSEMNVSTLELGDSALYLCASSLGMGPNREQFFGPGTRLTVL.

This clonotype was seen a few times. The J gene is TRBJ2-3, the V gene TRBV5-1; D tentatively fits TRBD1 or TRBD2 (5 bases each). The ends were cut back, 4 bases at V and 3 bases at J, with 12 bases in the middle. The germline CDR1 and CDR2 sequences are SGHRS and YFSETQ. The CDR3 covers 14 residues. The CDR3 nucleotides read TGCGCCAGCAGCCCGGGACCCAATACAGATACGCAGTATTTT. Protein product: CASSPGPNTDTQYF.

Notes on this clonotype: A much larger clone differs from this one at a single base, so this may be a read error. The chain combines TRBV12-3 or TRBV12-4 with TRBJ2-7, with 7 bases aligning to TRBD1. V lost 3 bases to trimming and J lost 7 bases; unmatched junction nucleotides: 3. The CDR3 runs to 12 residues. The CDR3: CASSFTGDEQYF. The CDR3 DNA reads as TGTGCCAGCAGTTTCACAGGGGATGAGCAGTACTTC.

The J gene is TRBJ2-4, the V gene TRBV19; 7 bases line up with TRBD1. The CDR3 totals 15 residues. Germline values: CDR1 LNHDA, CDR2 SQIVND (reference sequence). V was pared by 6 bases and J by 0 bases, with 5 bases of the junction left unmatched. The CDR3 coding sequence is TGTGCCAGTAGCCCCGGGACAGCAGCCAAAAACATTCAGTACTTC. Encoded protein: CASSPGTAAKNIQYF. Combining the CDR3 with reference TRBV19 and TRBJ2-4 gives the whole variable domain DGGITQSPKYLFRKEGQNVTLSCEQNLNHDAMYWYRQDPGQGLRLIYYSQIVNDFQKGDIAEGYSVSREKKESFPLTVTSAQKNPTAFYLCASSPGTAAKNIQYFGAGTRLSVL.

The chain couples TRBV2 to TRBJ2-5; D unclear. Judging by the DNA end, TRBJ2-7 fits better; the J call may be wrong. CDR3 length equals 12 residues. Germline-derived CDR1 and CDR2 are SNHLY and FYNNEI. The DNA of the CDR3 is TGTGCCAGCAATAACGACCTTTACGAGCAGTACTTC. This gives the protein CASNNDLYEQYF.

The rearrangement links TRBV2 to TRBJ2-4; TRBD1 matches 8 bases. The J call is in doubt because the DNA end fits TRBJ2-7 better. The CDR3 spans 15 residues. CDR1 SNHLY and CDR2 FYNNEI come from the germline V gene. The CDR3 DNA follows: TGTGCCAGCGCCCTAGGACAGGGTACTCGGTACGAGCAGTACTTC. Protein: CASALGQGTRYEQYF.

This clonotype was observed at least ten times. This chain uses TRBV29-1 with TRBJ2-1; 12 bases line up with TRBD2. This CDR3 spans 16 amino acids. Losses at the gene ends were 4 bases for V and 4 bases for J; bases not matched to a gene: 8. CDR1 and CDR2 (germline): SQVTM, ANQGSEA. The CDR3 DNA sequence: TGCAGCGTTGTCCAGGCTAGCGGGAGGGTATACAATGAGCAGTTCTTC. This translates into CSVVQASGRVYNEQFF.

The V and J genes are TRBV20-1 and TRBJ2-1, with a tentative D call TRBD2 (6 bases). In germline, CDR1 is DFQATT, CDR2 SNEGSKA (reference sequence). Trimming took 5 bases from V and 12 from J, leaving 23 bases between them. The CDR3 is made up of 14 amino acids. The CDR3 coding sequence is TGCAGTGCTCCTTTAGCGGTCCCCTTAAGTGTGCAGTTCTTC. It translates to CSAPLAVPLSVQFF.

This clonotype has a count of ten or more. CDR3 coding DNA: TGTGCCAGCAGTAAGACAGGGTGGAATTCACCCCTCCACTTT. Its protein product is CASSKTGWNSPLHF. This chain connects TRBV12-3 or TRBV12-4 to TRBJ1-6; 7 nucleotides align to TRBD1. There are 14 residues in the CDR3. The ends lost 5 bases at V and 7 bases at J; junction bases unmatched: 5.

Many counts were recorded for this clonotype. This sequence joins TRBV10-3 and TRBJ2-3; TRBD1 aligns across 8 bases. Looked up from germline, CDR1 is ENHRY and CDR2 is SYGVKD. Losses at the gene ends were 6 bases for V and 6 bases for J; bases not matched to a gene: 8. The CDR3 contains 14 residues. The CDR3 sequence: CAIRRQGPTDTQYF. The CDR3, as DNA: TGTGCCATCAGAAGACAGGGGCCCACCGATACGCAGTATTTT.

The table lists this clonotype with a few counts. This chain connects TRBV7-2 to TRBJ1-6; the D gene is possibly TRBD1 (5 bases). The germline V and J ends were trimmed by 5 bases and 10 bases, with 18 bases remaining between them. This CDR3 spans 15 amino acids. Germline CDR1 SGHTA, CDR2 FQGNSA. In DNA, the CDR3 is TGTGCCAGCAGCCCCCGCGCAGGGAAAGGATCACCCCTCCACTTT. Translating gives CASSPRAGKGSPLHF.

This clonotype occurred a few times. The chain joins TRBV4-3 to TRBJ2-1; 14 nucleotides match TRBD2. This CDR3 is built from 19 residues. Germline V gene lookup returns CDR1 LGHNA and CDR2 YSLEER. V lost 1 base and J lost 8; bases outside the gene matches: 13. The CDR3 nucleotides are TGCGCCAGCAGCCAAGGGTACTCCGGGACTAGCGGGAGATATCATGAGCAGTTCTTC. Translated: CASSQGYSGTSGRYHEQFF.

This clonotype was observed many times. The chain is built from TRBV4-1 and TRBJ2-7; possibly TRBD1 for D (6 bases). Trimming left V 1 base short and J 5 bases short, with 9 bases between. The V gene's germline CDR1 is MGHRA and CDR2 YSYEKL. CDR3 size: 13 residues. CDR3 residues: CASSQGQAHEQYF. For the CDR3, the DNA is TGCGCCAGCAGCCAAGGACAGGCCCACGAGCAGTACTTC.

V and J are TRBV12-3 or TRBV12-4 and TRBJ1-1, with D unclear. The CDR3 is made up of 16 amino acids. The germline V and J ends were trimmed by 4 bases and 4 bases, with 19 bases remaining between them. The CDR3: CASSSRTQTLGTEAFF. The CDR3 DNA is TGTGCCAGCAGTTCTCGGACCCAGACCCTGGGCACTGAAGCTTTCTTT.

This chain joins TRBV7-8 and TRBJ2-1; 10 bases are shared with TRBD1. The DNA end is a closer match to TRBJ2-7, so the J assignment may be wrong. Germline CDR1 SGHVS, CDR2 FQNEAQ. CDR3 length: 16 residues. Here the CDR3 reads CASSSPTGGSYNEQYF. The CDR3 DNA sequence: TGTGCCAGCAGCTCCCCGACAGGGGGCTCCTACAATGAGCAGTACTTC.

V and J are TRBV4-2 and TRBJ1-2; D unresolved. The germline V gene encodes CDR1 LGHNA and CDR2 YNFKEQ. Trimming cost V 1 base and J 4 bases, with 7 bases left between them. This CDR3 comprises 13 residues. CDR3 DNA sequence: TGTGCCAGCAGCCAAGTAGGCACCTATGGCTACACCTTC. It translates to CASSQVGTYGYTF.

The chain uses TRBV6-6 and TRBJ2-7; TRBD1 matches at 7 bases. The V gene's germline CDR1 is MNHNY and CDR2 SVGAGI (reference sequence). The CDR3 has 12 amino acids. V dropped 8 bases and J dropped 3; count of bases not matched to a gene: 4. Here the CDR3 DNA reads TGTGCCAGCGCCAGGGGGTTCTACGAGCAGTACTTC. Translating gives CASARGFYEQYF.

The V gene is TRBV9, the J gene TRBJ2-1; 9 bases are shared with TRBD2. With 2 bases clipped from V and 6 bases from J, the junction kept 9 bases outside the gene matches. The CDR3 totals 16 residues. Germline V CDR1 and CDR2: SGDLS, YYNGEE. This CDR3 reads CASSVGTGGRANEQFF. The CDR3 DNA reads TGTGCCAGCAGCGTCGGGACTGGCGGGAGGGCCAATGAGCAGTTCTTC.

This clonotype showed up just a few times. This chain joins TRBV9 and TRBJ2-3, with TRBD2 matching over 8 bases. J gave up 5 bases and V 1 base, and 9 bases lay outside the gene matches. This CDR3 contains 16 residues. The V gene's germline CDR1 is SGDLS and CDR2 YYNGEE. CDR3 loop: CASSVRDGRAVDTQYF. The CDR3 nucleotides read TGTGCCAGCAGCGTACGCGACGGGAGGGCCGTAGATACGCAGTATTTT. The variable domain in full, with the rest retrieved from reference TRBV9 and TRBJ2-3, is DSGVTQTPKHLITATGQRVTLRCSPRSGDLSVYWYQQSLDQGLQFLIQYYNGEERAKGNILERFSAQQFPDLHSELNLSSLELGDSALYFCASSVRDGRAVDTQYFGPGTRLTVL.

The chain links TRBV29-1 to TRBJ2-1; 12 nucleotides match TRBD1. The CDR3 has 16 residues. V was clipped by 6 bases and J by 5 bases; unmatched bases: 11. Germline lookup yields CDR1 SQVTM and CDR2 ANQGSEA. The CDR3 protein is CSVNKGQGAKHNEQFF. DNA for the CDR3: TGCAGCGTCAATAAGGGACAGGGGGCGAAACACAATGAGCAGTTCTTC.

The genes are TRBV7-2 and TRBJ2-3, with D perhaps TRBD2 (6 bases). The CDR3 totals 14 residues. In germline, CDR1 is SGHTA, CDR2 FQGNSA. The V and J ends lost 6 bases and 8 bases respectively, with 18 bases between them. CDR3 sequence (DNA): TGTGCCAGCAGAACGGGGCAAGCGGGTGGTACGCAGTATTTT. Encoded protein: CASRTGQAGGTQYF.

This clonotype has only a few counts. The chain uses TRBV6-2 or TRBV6-3 and TRBJ2-7; 15 bases fit TRBD2. CDR3 length: 15 residues. With V trimmed by 6 bases and J by 4 bases, 4 bases remained unmatched. Germline assignment: CDR1 MNHEY and CDR2 SVGEGT. CDR3 coding DNA: TGTGCCAGCAGATCGGGGACTAGCGGGAGGTACGAGCAGTACTTC. Translation: CASRSGTSGRYEQYF.

The chain employs TRBV29-1 and TRBJ2-1; 11 bases agree with TRBD1. CDR3 length equals 14 residues. Germline-derived CDR1 and CDR2 are SQVTM and ANQGSEA. V shed 3 bases, J shed 10 bases, and the junction held 8 bases outside the gene matches. As DNA, the CDR3 is TGCAGCGTTGAGAGCGGGACAGGGGGTTACGAGCAGTTCTTC. Protein sequence: CSVESGTGGYEQFF.

A single count supports this clonotype. A read error may be the cause here, since a much bigger clone is one base away. The V call is TRBV29-1, the J call TRBJ2-7, with TRBD1 identical over 7 bases. This CDR3 contains 14 residues. V was clipped by 6 bases and J by 8 bases; unmatched bases: 16. Germline CDR1 is SQVTM and CDR2 is ANQGSEA. In DNA, the CDR3 is TGCAGCGTAGAACGGGGACAGCTGGCTGGGAAGCAGTACTTC. This encodes CSVERGQLAGKQYF.

In this sample, this clonotype turned up a few times. This chain connects TRBV27 to TRBJ2-5; D call uncertain. The CDR3 is made up of 15 amino acids. Trimming stripped 5 bases from V and 4 bases from J, with 17 bases between. Germline values: CDR1 MNHEY, CDR2 SMNVEV (reference sequence). The CDR3 DNA reads TGTGCCAGCAGTAAACCCGGGCCCCCGGGAGAGACCCAGTACTTC. It is translated as CASSKPGPPGETQYF.

The CDR3 loop reads CSVRASGSGEQYF. The CDR3 DNA is TGCAGCGTTAGGGCTAGCGGGAGTGGTGAGCAGTACTTC. The chain links TRBV29-1 to TRBJ2-7, with 10 bases fitting TRBD2. The CDR3 is 13 residues long. V gave up 5 bases and J gave up 7 bases; unmatched junction bases: 8. Germline CDR1 SQVTM, CDR2 ANQGSEA.